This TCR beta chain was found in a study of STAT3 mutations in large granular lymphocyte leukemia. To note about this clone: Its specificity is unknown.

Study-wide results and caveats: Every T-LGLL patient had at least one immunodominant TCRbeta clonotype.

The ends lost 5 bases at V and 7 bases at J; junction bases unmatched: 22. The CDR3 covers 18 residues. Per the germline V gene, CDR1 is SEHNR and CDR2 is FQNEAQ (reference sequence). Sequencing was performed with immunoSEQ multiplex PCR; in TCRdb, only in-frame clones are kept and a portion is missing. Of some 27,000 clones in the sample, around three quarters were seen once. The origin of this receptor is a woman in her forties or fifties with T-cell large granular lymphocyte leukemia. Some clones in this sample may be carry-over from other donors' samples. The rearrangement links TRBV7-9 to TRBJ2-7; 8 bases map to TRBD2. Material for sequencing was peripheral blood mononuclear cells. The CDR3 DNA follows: TGTGCCAGCAGCCCTTGGACACAATCAGCGGGAGCGCCGAGGGAGCAGTACTTC. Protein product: CASSPWTQSAGAPREQYF.